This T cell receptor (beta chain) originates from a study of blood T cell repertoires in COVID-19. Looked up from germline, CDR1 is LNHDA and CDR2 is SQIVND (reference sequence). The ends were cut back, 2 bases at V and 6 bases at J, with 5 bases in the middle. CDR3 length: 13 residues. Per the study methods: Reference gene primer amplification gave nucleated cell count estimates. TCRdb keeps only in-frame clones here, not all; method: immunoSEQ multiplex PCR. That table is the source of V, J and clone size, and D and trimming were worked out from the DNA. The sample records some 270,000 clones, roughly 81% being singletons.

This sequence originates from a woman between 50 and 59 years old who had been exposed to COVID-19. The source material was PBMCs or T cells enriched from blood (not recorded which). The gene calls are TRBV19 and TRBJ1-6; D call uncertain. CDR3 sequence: CASSIRSNSPLHF. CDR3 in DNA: TGTGCCAGTAGTATAAGGAGTAATTCACCCCTCCACTTT.